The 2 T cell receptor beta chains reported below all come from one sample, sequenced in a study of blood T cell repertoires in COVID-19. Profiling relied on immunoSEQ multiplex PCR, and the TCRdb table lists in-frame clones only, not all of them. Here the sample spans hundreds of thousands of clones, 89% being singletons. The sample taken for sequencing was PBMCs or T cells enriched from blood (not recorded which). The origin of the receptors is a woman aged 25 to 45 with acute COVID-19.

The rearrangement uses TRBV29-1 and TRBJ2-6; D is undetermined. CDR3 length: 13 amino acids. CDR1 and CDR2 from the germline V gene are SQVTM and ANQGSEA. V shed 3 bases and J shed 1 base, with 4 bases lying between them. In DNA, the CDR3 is TGCAGCGTTGAGAGTTCTGGGGCCAACGTCCTGACTTTC. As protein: CSVESSGANVLTF.

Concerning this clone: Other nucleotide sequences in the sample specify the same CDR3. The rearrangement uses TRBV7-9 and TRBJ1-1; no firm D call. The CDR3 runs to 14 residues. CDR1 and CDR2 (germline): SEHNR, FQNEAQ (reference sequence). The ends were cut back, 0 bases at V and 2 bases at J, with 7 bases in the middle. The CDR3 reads CASSLAGGNTEAFF. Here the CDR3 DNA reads TGTGCCAGCAGCTTAGCTGGCGGCAACACTGAAGCTTTCTTT.